Listed below are T cell receptor beta chains from one sample, sequenced in a study of Graves' ophthalmopathy and Graves' hyperthyroidism. TCRdb processed the multiplex PCR reads anew with MiXCR; each CDR3 protein has one entry. In the table there are roughly 300,000 distinct CDR3 sequences, 15% to 20% of which are singletons. The sample was peripheral blood. These receptors were taken from an adult man with Graves' ophthalmopathy. Each CDR3 is given with its conserved first and last residue. Each record gives: J gene, V gene, CDR3 protein.

J: TRBJ1-6
V: TRBV20-1
CDR3: CSASGTQDSPLHF

J: TRBJ1-5
V: TRBV7-2
CDR3: CASSPRQFSNQPQHF

J: TRBJ2-3
V: TRBV14
CDR3: CASSLISGGSTDTQYF

J: TRBJ2-2
V: TRBV12-3/TRBV12-4
CDR3: CASSLLAGADGELFF

J: TRBJ2-2
V: TRBV20-1
CDR3: CSASIGGNTGELFF

J: TRBJ2-7
V: TRBV11-2
CDR3: CASSLVSGAYEQYF

J: TRBJ1-1
V: TRBV6-2/TRBV6-3
CDR3: CASSLAGGRSEAFF

J: TRBJ2-7
V: TRBV27
CDR3: CASSLLGVGYEQYF

J: TRBJ1-2
V: TRBV4-1
CDR3: CASSGANYGYTF

J: TRBJ1-1
V: TRBV10-3
CDR3: CAIGTGRETEAFF

J: TRBJ2-7
V: TRBV30
CDR3: CAWRLGGGEQYF

J: TRBJ2-4
V: TRBV20-1
CDR3: CSARDIAGGAKNIQYF

J: TRBJ1-1
V: TRBV18
CDR3: CASSPPRGTEAFF

J: TRBJ2-7
V: TRBV6-2/TRBV6-3
CDR3: CATAGLVVYEQYF

J: TRBJ1-1
V: TRBV11-1
CDR3: CASSHRQRGTNWPEAFF

J: TRBJ2-2
V: TRBV27
CDR3: CASSGVTGELFF

J: TRBJ1-2
V: TRBV28
CDR3: CASSRDTYGYTF

J: TRBJ1-1
V: TRBV27
CDR3: CASSFGSGIGGTEAFF

J: TRBJ2-4
V: TRBV20-1
CDR3: CSARIRPGTGSYIQYF